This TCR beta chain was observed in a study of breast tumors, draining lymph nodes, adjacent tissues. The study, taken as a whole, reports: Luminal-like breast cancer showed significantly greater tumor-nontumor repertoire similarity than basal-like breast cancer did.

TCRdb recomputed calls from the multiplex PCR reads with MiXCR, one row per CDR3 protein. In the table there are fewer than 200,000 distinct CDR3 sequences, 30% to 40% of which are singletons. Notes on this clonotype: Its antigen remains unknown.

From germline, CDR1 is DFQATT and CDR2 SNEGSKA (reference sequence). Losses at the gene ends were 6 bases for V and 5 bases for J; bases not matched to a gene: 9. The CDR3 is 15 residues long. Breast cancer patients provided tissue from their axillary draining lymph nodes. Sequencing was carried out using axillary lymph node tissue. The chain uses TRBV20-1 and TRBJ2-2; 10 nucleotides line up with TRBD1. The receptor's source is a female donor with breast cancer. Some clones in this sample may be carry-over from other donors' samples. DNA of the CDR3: TGCAGTGCCAATGACAGGGGGCGAGGAACCGGGGAGCTGTTTTTT. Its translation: CSANDRGRGTGELFF.